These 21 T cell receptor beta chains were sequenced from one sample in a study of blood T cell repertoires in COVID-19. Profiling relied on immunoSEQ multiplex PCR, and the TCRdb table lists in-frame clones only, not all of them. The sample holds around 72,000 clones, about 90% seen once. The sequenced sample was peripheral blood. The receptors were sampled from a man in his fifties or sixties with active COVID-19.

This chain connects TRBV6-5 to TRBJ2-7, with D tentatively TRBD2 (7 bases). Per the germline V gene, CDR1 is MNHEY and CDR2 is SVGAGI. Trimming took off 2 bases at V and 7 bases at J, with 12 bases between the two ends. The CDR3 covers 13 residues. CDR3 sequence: CASSYRGGGEQYF. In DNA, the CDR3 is TGTGCCAGCAGTTACAGGGGAGGGGGGGAGCAGTACTTC.

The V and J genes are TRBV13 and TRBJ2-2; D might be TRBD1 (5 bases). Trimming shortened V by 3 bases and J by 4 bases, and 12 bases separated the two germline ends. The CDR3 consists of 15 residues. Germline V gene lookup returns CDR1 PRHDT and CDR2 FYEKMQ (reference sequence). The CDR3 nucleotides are TGTGCCAGCAGCTTTACTCAGGGAAGCACCGGGGAGCTGTTTTTT. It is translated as CASSFTQGSTGELFF.

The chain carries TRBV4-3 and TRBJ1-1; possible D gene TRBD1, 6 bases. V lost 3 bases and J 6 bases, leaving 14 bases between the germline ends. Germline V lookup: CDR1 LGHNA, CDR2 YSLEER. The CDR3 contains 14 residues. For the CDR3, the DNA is TGCGCCAGCAGCCATTCGACAGGCCTAGCTGAAGCTTTCTTT. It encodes CASSHSTGLAEAFF.

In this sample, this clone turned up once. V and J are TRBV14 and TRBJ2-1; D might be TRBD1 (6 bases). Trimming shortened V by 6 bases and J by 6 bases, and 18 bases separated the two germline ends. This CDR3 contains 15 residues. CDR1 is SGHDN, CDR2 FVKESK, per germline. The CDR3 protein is CASSRQAGEFNEQFF. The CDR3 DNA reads TGTGCCAGCAGTCGGCAGGCAGGGGAGTTCAATGAGCAGTTCTTC. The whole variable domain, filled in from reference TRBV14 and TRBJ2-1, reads EAGVTQFPSHSVIEKGQTVTLRCDPISGHDNLYWYRRVMGKEIKFLLHFVKESKQDESGMPNNRFLAERTGGTYSTLKVQPAELEDSGVYFCASSRQAGEFNEQFFGPGTRLTVL.

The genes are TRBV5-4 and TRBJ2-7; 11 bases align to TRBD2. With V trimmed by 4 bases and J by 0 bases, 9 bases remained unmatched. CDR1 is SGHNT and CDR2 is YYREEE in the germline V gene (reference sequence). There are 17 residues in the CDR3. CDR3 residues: CASSPLKGLAVSYEQYF. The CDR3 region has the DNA TGTGCCAGCAGCCCATTAAAGGGACTAGCGGTCTCCTACGAGCAGTACTTC.

The CDR3 bases are TGTGCCAGCAGTCCCACGCGGGGTTATGGCTACACCTTC. This gives the protein CASSPTRGYGYTF. This rearrangement joins TRBV12-3 or TRBV12-4 to TRBJ1-2; no definite D call. The ends were cut back, 5 bases at V and 5 bases at J, with 12 bases in the middle. The CDR3 length is 13 residues.

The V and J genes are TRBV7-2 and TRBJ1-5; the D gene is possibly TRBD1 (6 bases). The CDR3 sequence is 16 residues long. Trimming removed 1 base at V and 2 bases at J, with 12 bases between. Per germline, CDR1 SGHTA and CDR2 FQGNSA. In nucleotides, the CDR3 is TGTGCCAGCAGCTTAGTCTGGGGGCCCGGCAATCAGCCCCAGCATTTT. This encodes CASSLVWGPGNQPQHF.

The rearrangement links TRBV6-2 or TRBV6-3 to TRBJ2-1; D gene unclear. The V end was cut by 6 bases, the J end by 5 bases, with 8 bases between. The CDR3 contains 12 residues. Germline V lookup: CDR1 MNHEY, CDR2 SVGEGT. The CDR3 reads CASSSTDNEQFF. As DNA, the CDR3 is TGTGCCAGCAGCTCCACGGACAATGAGCAGTTCTTC.

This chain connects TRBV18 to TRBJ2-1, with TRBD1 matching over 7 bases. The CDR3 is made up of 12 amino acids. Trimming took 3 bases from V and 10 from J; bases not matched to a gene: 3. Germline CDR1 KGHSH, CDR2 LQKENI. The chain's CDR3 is CASSPDRAEQFF. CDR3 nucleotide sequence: TGTGCCAGCTCACCCGACAGGGCGGAGCAGTTCTTC.

The DNA for the CDR3 is TGTGCCAGCAGCCCTACACGGGGAAATACTGAAGCTTTCTTT. This codes for CASSPTRGNTEAFF. The chain is built from TRBV9 and TRBJ1-1, with D uncertain. The germline V and J ends were trimmed by 4 bases and 5 bases, with 15 bases remaining between them. CDR1 SGDLS and CDR2 YYNGEE come from the germline V gene. The CDR3 is 14 residues long.

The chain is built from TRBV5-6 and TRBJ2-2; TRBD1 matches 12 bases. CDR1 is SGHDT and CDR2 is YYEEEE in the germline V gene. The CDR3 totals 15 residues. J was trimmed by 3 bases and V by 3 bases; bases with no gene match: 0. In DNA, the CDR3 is TGTGCCAGCAGCTGGGACAGGGGGCACACCGGGGAGCTGTTTTTT. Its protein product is CASSWDRGHTGELFF.

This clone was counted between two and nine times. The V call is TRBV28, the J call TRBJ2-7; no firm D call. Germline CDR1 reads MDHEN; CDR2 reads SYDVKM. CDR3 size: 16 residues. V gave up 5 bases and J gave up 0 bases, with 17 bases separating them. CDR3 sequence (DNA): TGTGCCAGCAGTGTAACCGTGGAGAGGAGCTCCTACGAGCAGTACTTC. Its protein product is CASSVTVERSSYEQYF. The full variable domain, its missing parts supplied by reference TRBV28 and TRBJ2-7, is DVKVTQSSRYLVKRTGEKVFLECVQDMDHENMFWYRQDPGLGLRLIYFSYDVKMKEKGDIPEGYSVSREKKERFSLILESASTNQTSMYLCASSVTVERSSYEQYFGPGTRLTVT.

CDR3 in DNA: TGTGCCAGCCGGAGGACTAGCGGAAACAATGAGCAGTTCTTC. Translated, it gives CASRRTSGNNEQFF. The chain joins TRBV28 to TRBJ2-1, with 10 positions matching TRBD2. J lost 5 bases, V lost 8 bases, and 6 bases had no gene match. In germline, CDR1 is MDHEN, CDR2 SYDVKM. The CDR3 consists of 14 residues.

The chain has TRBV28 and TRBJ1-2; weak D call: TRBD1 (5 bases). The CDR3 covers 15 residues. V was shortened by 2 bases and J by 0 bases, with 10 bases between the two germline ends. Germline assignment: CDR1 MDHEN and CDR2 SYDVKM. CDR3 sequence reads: CASSLETAANYGYTF. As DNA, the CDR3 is TGTGCCAGCAGTTTAGAGACAGCTGCTAACTATGGCTACACCTTC.

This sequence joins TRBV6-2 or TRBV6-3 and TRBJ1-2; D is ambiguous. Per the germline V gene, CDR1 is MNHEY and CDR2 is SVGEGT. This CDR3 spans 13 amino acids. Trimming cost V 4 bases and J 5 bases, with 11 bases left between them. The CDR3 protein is CASSSGREYGYTF. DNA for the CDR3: TGTGCCAGCAGTTCAGGACGGGAATATGGCTACACCTTC.

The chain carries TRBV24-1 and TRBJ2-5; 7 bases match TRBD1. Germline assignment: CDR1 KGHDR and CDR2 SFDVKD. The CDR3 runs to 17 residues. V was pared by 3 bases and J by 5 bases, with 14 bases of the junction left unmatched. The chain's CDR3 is CATSDPPQGGRFETQYF. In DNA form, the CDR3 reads TGTGCCACCAGTGATCCACCTCAAGGGGGCAGATTCGAGACCCAGTACTTC.

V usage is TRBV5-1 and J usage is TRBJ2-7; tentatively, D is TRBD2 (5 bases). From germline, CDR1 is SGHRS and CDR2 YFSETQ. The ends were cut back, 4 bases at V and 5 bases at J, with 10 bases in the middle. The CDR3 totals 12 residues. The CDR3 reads CASSLFGDEQYF. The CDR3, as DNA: TGCGCCAGCAGCCTCTTCGGGGACGAGCAGTACTTC.

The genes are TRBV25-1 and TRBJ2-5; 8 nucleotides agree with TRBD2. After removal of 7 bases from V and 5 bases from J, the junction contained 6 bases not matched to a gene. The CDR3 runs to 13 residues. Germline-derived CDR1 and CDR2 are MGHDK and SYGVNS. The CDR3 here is CASIDRLAETQYF. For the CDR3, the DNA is TGTGCCAGCATCGACAGACTAGCGGAGACCCAGTACTTC.

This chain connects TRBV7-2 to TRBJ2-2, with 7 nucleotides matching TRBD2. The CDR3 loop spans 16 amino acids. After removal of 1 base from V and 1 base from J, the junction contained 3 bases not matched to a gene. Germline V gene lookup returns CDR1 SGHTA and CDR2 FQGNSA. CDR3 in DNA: TGTGCCAGCAGCTTAGAGGGCGGGGGGAACACCGGGGAGCTGTTTTTT. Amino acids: CASSLEGGGNTGELFF.

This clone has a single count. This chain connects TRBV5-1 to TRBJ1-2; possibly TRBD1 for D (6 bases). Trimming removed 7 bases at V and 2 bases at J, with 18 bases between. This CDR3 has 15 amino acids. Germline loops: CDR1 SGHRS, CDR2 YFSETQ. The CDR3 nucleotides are TGCGCCAGCGCAGATCGGGCAGGGGCGAACTATGGCTACACCTTC. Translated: CASADRAGANYGYTF.

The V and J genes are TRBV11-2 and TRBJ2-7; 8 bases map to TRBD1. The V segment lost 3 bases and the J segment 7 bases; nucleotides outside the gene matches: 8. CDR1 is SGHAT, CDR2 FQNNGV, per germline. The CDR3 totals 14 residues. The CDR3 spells CASSFGQGLREQYF. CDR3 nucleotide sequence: TGTGCCAGCAGCTTCGGACAGGGACTCAGGGAGCAGTACTTC.